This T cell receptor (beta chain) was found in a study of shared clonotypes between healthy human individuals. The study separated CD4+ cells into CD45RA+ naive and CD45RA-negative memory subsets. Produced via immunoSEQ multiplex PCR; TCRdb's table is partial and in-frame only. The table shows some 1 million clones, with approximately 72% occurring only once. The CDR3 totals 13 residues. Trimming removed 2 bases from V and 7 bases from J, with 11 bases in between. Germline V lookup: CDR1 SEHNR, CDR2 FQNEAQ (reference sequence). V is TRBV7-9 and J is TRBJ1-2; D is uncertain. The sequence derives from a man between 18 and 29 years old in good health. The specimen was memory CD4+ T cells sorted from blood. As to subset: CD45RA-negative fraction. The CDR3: CASSLRGVGGYTF. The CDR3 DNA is TGTGCCAGCAGCTTACGGGGAGTTGGTGGCTACACCTTC.